The 5 T cell receptor beta chains below come from one sample, sequenced in a study of T cell repertoires in cytomegalovirus infection. The antigens of these receptors remain unknown. TCRdb itself ran the reads through MiXCR, one entry per CDR3 protein. The data contain roughly 990,000 distinct CDR3 sequences, less than 35% of them singletons. Sequencing used cultured CD8+ T cells from PBMCs, obtained from culture after CMV antigen stimulation. Receptor source: a human donor in good health (CMV status not recorded). Some clones in this sample may be carry-over from other donors' samples.

This clonotype came up many times. The V and J genes are TRBV12-3 or TRBV12-4 and TRBJ1-1, with a weak D call TRBD1 (5 bases). The CDR3 covers 17 residues. V shed 7 bases and J shed 1 base, with 22 bases lying between them. CDR3 bases: TGTGCCAGCATGGGCCGCGGCCAGGGCCCCCCGAACACTGAAGCTTTCTTT. Residues: CASMGRGQGPPNTEAFF.

The chain couples TRBV4-1 to TRBJ2-3; D may match TRBD1 or TRBD2 (6 bases each). This CDR3 spans 14 amino acids. Looked up from germline, CDR1 is MGHRA and CDR2 is YSYEKL. Trimming removed 1 base at V and 4 bases at J, with 9 bases between. The DNA for the CDR3 is TGCGCCAGCAGCCAAGTAGGGGGGCCAGATACGCAGTATTTT. Its translation is CASSQVGGPDTQYF.

A note on this clonotype: One end of the junction fails to match germline, which may point to a read error. This chain uses TRBV24-1 with TRBJ2-6, with D perhaps given as TRBD1 or TRBD2 (6 bases each). Germline V CDR1 and CDR2: KGHDR, SFDVKD. The CDR3 is made up of 21 amino acids. The CDR3, as DNA: TGTGCCACCAGTGATGGTAAGGTGGGGGGCAGAGTCCAATCTGGGGCCAACGTCCCGACTTTC. Its translation: CATSDGKVGGRVQSGANVPTF.

This chain links TRBV5-1 with TRBJ1-1; D gene unclear. With 0 bases removed from V and 4 bases from J, the gap between germline ends came to 10 bases. This CDR3 is 14 amino acids long. Germline V gene data show CDR1 as SGHRS and CDR2 as YFSETQ. Here the CDR3 DNA reads TGCGCCAGCAGCTTGGACCAATTGGGCACTGAAGCTTTCTTT. Amino acid sequence: CASSLDQLGTEAFF.

This clonotype was observed many times. The chain carries TRBV4-1 and TRBJ1-2; 9 nucleotides align to TRBD1. This CDR3 comprises 15 residues. Unmatched junction bases numbered 4, after V lost 3 bases and J lost 2 bases. Germline V gene sequence: CDR1 MGHRA, CDR2 YSYEKL. The CDR3 bases are TGCGCCAGCAGCCAGGCAGGACAGGGGAACTATGGCTACACCTTC. Its protein is CASSQAGQGNYGYTF.